This T cell receptor (beta chain) was sequenced for a study of blood T cells in healthy people across ages. The study, taken as a whole, reports: Higher diversity, along with more naive CD4+ cells, distinguished long-lived donors from aged donors. Among T cells, TCR beta diversity per million cells dropped roughly linearly as age rose. Unknown donor CMV status possibly confounded expanded clonotype changes.

About this clonotype: Its specificity is not known.

Primers used in a second PCR of roughly 7 to 11 cycles were a sample-barcoded 5' primer and a J-beta primer mix. TCRdb reanalysed the 5' RACE reads using MiXCR and keeps one entry per CDR3 protein. The table includes about 780,000 distinct CDR3 sequences, about a quarter detected once. CDR3 length: 16 residues. Trimming cost V 1 base and J 7 bases; bases outside gene matches: 10. Germline loops: CDR1 SGHAT, CDR2 FQNNGV. These same records also appear under a second study, on T cells of mothers and their children.

The sequence was obtained from a boy younger than 18 in good health. This chain joins TRBV11-2 and TRBJ2-1, with TRBD1 identical over 7 bases. Sequenced: blood. CDR3 residues: CASSLGGTEWVNEQFF. Written as DNA, the CDR3 is TGTGCCAGCAGCTTAGGAGGGACAGAATGGGTAAATGAGCAGTTCTTC.